A single sample gave rise to the 20 T cell receptor beta chains below, sequenced in a study of blood T cell repertoires in COVID-19. Only in-frame clones appear in the TCRdb table, and some are missing; sequencing was by immunoSEQ multiplex PCR. This table holds roughly 200,000 clones, approximately 85% found once. The sequencing sample was made of PBMCs or T cells enriched from blood (not recorded which). These receptors originate from a man aged 40-50 years with acute COVID-19.

The chain recombines TRBV11-2 with TRBJ2-2; a weak D match, TRBD1 (5 bases). Trimming pared 1 base from V and 7 bases from J, leaving 13 bases between. The CDR3 covers 15 residues. The germline gives CDR1 SGHAT, CDR2 FQNNGV. CDR3 coding DNA: TGTGCCAGCAGCTTAGGCAGGGTGGGGCACGGGGAGCTGTTTTTT. It codes for CASSLGRVGHGELFF.

The V call is TRBV5-6, the J call TRBJ2-7, with 8 bases fitting TRBD2. Germline V gives CDR1 SGHDT, CDR2 YYEEEE. V gave up 4 bases and J gave up 4 bases; unmatched junction bases: 4. CDR3 length equals 13 residues. CDR3 bases: TGTGCCAGCAGCGCGGGACTAGAGTACGAGCAGTACTTC. This translates into CASSAGLEYEQYF.

Written as DNA, the CDR3 is TGTGCCAGCAAGGGACAGCTAAGTATATCCTCTGGAAACACCATATATTTT. Encoded protein: CASKGQLSISSGNTIYF. The J gene is TRBJ1-3, the V gene TRBV19; 7 positions match TRBD1. Germline V gives CDR1 LNHDA, CDR2 SQIVND (reference sequence). After removal of 9 bases from V and 0 bases from J, the junction contained 14 bases not matched to a gene. CDR3 size: 17 residues.

CDR3 sequence: CASRTVNTGELFF. The CDR3 bases are TGTGCCAGTCGGACAGTGAACACCGGGGAGCTGTTTTTT. The chain has TRBV28 and TRBJ2-2, with D perhaps TRBD1 (6 bases). The V gene lost 9 bases and the J gene lost 1 base, with 9 bases spanning the gap. The CDR3 loop spans 13 amino acids. Germline values: CDR1 MDHEN, CDR2 SYDVKM.

V and J are TRBV29-1 and TRBJ1-5, with D unresolved. The V end was cut by 4 bases, the J end by 0 bases, with 7 bases between. CDR1 SQVTM and CDR2 ANQGSEA come from the germline V gene. The CDR3 is made up of 13 amino acids. The CDR3 coding sequence is TGCAGCGTTGCCGTAAATAGCAATCAGCCCCAGCATTTT. The encoded protein is CSVAVNSNQPQHF.

The chain couples TRBV11-2 to TRBJ2-5; 10 positions agree with TRBD1. Trimming removed 4 bases from V and 5 bases from J; junction bases left unmatched: 4. The CDR3 loop spans 14 amino acids. CDR1 SGHAT and CDR2 FQNNGV come from the germline V gene. DNA of the CDR3: TGTGCCAGCAGCTCCGGGACAGGGGTGGAGACCCAGTACTTC. Protein product: CASSSGTGVETQYF.

V usage is TRBV28 and J usage is TRBJ1-5; maybe TRBD1 (5 bases). Germline V gives CDR1 MDHEN, CDR2 SYDVKM. CDR3 length equals 18 residues. Trimming took off 8 bases at V and 3 bases at J, with 26 bases between the two ends. CDR3 in amino acids: CASRVTPYRGSSNQPQHF. The DNA of the CDR3 is TGTGCCAGCCGGGTGACGCCGTATAGGGGCTCTTCCAATCAGCCCCAGCATTTT.

The chain recombines TRBV18 with TRBJ2-3; 13 nucleotides match TRBD2. With V trimmed by 4 bases and J by 2 bases, 3 bases remained unmatched. Germline V gives CDR1 KGHSH, CDR2 LQKENI. The CDR3 is made up of 16 amino acids. CDR3 bases: TGTGCCAGCTCACTAGGGACTAGCGGGACCACAGATACGCAGTATTTT. As protein: CASSLGTSGTTDTQYF. Drawing the rest from reference TRBV18 and TRBJ2-3, the complete variable domain is NAGVMQNPRHLVRRRGQEARLRCSPMKGHSHVYWYRQLPEEGLKFMVYLQKENIIDESGMPKERFSAEFPKEGPSILRIQQVVRGDSAAYFCASSLGTSGTTDTQYFGPGTRLTVL.

The rearrangement joins TRBV2 to TRBJ2-2; D gene ambiguous. V was trimmed by 7 bases and J by 2 bases, leaving 8 bases between them. This CDR3 has 13 amino acids. Germline V gene sequence: CDR1 SNHLY, CDR2 FYNNEI. CDR3 region: CASNLHNTGELFF. CDR3 nucleotides: TGTGCCAGCAACTTGCATAACACCGGGGAGCTGTTTTTT.

This chain links TRBV15 with TRBJ2-2; D not certain. The CDR3 is 16 residues long. CDR1 is LNHNV and CDR2 is YYDKDF in the germline V gene (reference sequence). The germline V and J ends were trimmed by 0 bases and 6 bases, with 14 bases remaining between them. The CDR3: CATSRDYNVGSGELFF. The CDR3 coding sequence is TGTGCCACCAGCAGAGATTATAATGTCGGGTCCGGGGAGCTGTTTTTT.

This chain links TRBV4-3 with TRBJ2-1; D perhaps matches TRBD2 (7 bases). V dropped 3 bases and J dropped 4 bases, with 13 bases sitting between them. Germline loops: CDR1 LGHNA, CDR2 YSLEER. The CDR3 runs 15 residues. DNA of the CDR3: TGCGCCAGCAGCCATCGAGGGGGGGTGTACAATGAGCAGTTCTTC. The encoded protein is CASSHRGGVYNEQFF.

The chain employs TRBV19 and TRBJ1-5, with D hard to call. Looked up from germline, CDR1 is LNHDA and CDR2 is SQIVND (reference sequence). Trimming removed 11 bases from V and 4 bases from J, with 12 bases in between. The CDR3 consists of 12 residues. This CDR3 is CAFLGHNQPQHF. The CDR3 DNA reads TGTGCCTTTTTGGGCCATAATCAGCCCCAGCATTTT.

V usage is TRBV28 and J usage is TRBJ1-5; the D gene is possibly TRBD1 (5 bases). CDR3 size: 13 residues. Trimming took 6 bases from V and 4 from J, leaving 10 bases between them. In germline, CDR1 is MDHEN, CDR2 SYDVKM. This chain's CDR3 is CASSQGFNQPQHF. CDR3 nucleotide sequence: TGTGCCAGCAGCCAGGGCTTTAATCAGCCCCAGCATTTT.

The chain couples TRBV28 to TRBJ1-4; a weak D match, TRBD1 (5 bases). The CDR3 totals 13 residues. Germline CDR1 and CDR2: MDHEN and SYDVKM. With 3 bases removed from V and 7 bases from J, the gap between germline ends came to 9 bases. The DNA for the CDR3 is TGTGCCAGCAGTTTCCAGGGTGGTGAAAAACTGTTTTTT. Translated: CASSFQGGEKLFF.

V gene TRBV30 combines with J gene TRBJ2-7; 7 bases are shared with TRBD1. V dropped 4 bases and J dropped 4; count of bases not matched to a gene: 10. Germline assignment: CDR1 GTSNPN and CDR2 SVGIG (reference sequence). The CDR3 is 14 amino acids. The CDR3 loop reads CAWNRNRGSYEQYF. CDR3 DNA sequence: TGTGCCTGGAACCGTAACAGGGGTAGTTACGAGCAGTACTTC.

The chain couples TRBV9 to TRBJ2-7; 7 nucleotides line up with TRBD1. The germline V gene encodes CDR1 SGDLS and CDR2 YYNGEE. The CDR3 totals 13 residues. The V and J ends lost 3 bases and 3 bases, in that order; junction bases with no gene match: 3. The CDR3 nucleotides are TGTGCCAGCAGCGCATGGGACAGCTACGAGCAGTACTTC. This codes for CASSAWDSYEQYF.

This chain connects TRBV7-3 to TRBJ2-1; 14 nucleotides match TRBD2. CDR3 length equals 16 residues. Germline V gene lookup returns CDR1 SGHTA and CDR2 FQGTGA. The V and J ends lost 1 base and 6 bases, in that order; junction bases with no gene match: 2. The CDR3 DNA is TGTGCCAGCAGCTTAATGGGACTAGCGGGAGCCAATGAGCAGTTCTTC. This gives the protein CASSLMGLAGANEQFF.

The chain links TRBV7-2 to TRBJ2-7, with 8 bases matching TRBD1. Germline V gene data show CDR1 as SGHTA and CDR2 as FQGNSA. The CDR3 is 15 residues long. The J segment lost 2 bases and the V segment lost 6 bases, leaving 9 bases of the junction unmatched. This CDR3 is CASSFGQGYTYEQYF. The CDR3 nucleotides are TGTGCCAGCAGTTTTGGACAGGGATACACCTACGAGCAGTACTTC.

The V gene is TRBV12-3 or TRBV12-4, the J gene TRBJ1-4; 8 bases fit TRBD1. The V and J ends lost 6 bases and 11 bases, in that order; junction bases with no gene match: 8. This CDR3 is 13 amino acids long. The CDR3 loop reads CASRIQGAVKLFF. The CDR3 DNA reads as TGTGCCAGCAGGATCCAGGGGGCGGTGAAACTGTTTTTT.

The chain is built from TRBV28 and TRBJ1-5, with D possibly being TRBD1 (6 bases). The CDR3 runs to 14 residues. The V gene lost 5 bases and the J gene lost 4 bases, with 12 bases spanning the gap. Germline V CDR1 and CDR2: MDHEN, SYDVKM. The CDR3 is CASSPGQGNQPQHF. As DNA, the CDR3 is TGTGCCAGCAGTCCAGGTCAGGGGAATCAGCCCCAGCATTTT.